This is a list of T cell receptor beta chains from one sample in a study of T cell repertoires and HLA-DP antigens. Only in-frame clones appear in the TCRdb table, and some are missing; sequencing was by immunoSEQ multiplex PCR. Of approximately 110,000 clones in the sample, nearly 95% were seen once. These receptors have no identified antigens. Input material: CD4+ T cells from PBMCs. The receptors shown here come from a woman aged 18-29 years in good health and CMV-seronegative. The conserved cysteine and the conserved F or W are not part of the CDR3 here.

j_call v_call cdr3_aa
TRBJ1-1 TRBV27 ASSLLTGNTEAF
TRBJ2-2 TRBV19 ASSIFKGRWKLTGELF
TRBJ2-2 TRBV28 ASRSGNTGTGPSKA
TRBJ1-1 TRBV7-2 ASSFRGRNTEAF
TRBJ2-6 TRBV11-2 ASSSDRGPGANVLT
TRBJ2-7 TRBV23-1 ASTPPGQVPTYEQY
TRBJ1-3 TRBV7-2 ASSLFRSIDTIY
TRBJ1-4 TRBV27 ASRLTGTEKLF
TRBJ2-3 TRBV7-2 ASSVHRLTDTQY
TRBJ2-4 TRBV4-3 ASSQGIGLRYIQY
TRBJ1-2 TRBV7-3 ASSLEAGPGNYGYT
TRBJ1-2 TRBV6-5 ASSYNNPYPGGYT
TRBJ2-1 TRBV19 ASSIFGSGRYNEQF
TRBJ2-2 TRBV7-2 ASRDRGGRNTGELF
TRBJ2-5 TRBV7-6 ASSLASTETQY
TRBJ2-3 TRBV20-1 SASVLGTQY
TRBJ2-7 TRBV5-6 ASSLGQGVGEQY
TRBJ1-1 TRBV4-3 ASSQEHGQRNTEAF
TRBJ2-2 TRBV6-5 ASSHRDPRTGELF
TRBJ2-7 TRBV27 ASRSWDFPYEQY
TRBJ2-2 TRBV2 ASSAVSPEGELF
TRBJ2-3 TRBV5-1 ASSLDSLSGDTQY
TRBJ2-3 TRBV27 ASGLAGTDTQY
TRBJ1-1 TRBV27 ASSLHRTTGGSTEAF
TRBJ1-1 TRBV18 ASSPITDRGAF
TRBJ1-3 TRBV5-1 ASSTGTSSGNTIY
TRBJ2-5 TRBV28 ASSPATGGGQETQY
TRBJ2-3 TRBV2 ASTGGSSTDTQY
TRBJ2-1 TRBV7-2 ASSLGLGYNEQF
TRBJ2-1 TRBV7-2 ASSLVARGSTNEQF
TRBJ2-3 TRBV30 AWSLGATDTQY
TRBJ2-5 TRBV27 ASSSFIGRDGETQY
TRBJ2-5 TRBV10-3 AVAGTAGETQY
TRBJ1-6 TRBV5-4 ASSPGGKGSPLH
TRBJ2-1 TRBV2 ASRATVLGRSSYNEQF
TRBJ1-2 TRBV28 ASRHEGSTYGYT
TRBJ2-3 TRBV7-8 ASASRPLSRGTSTDTQY
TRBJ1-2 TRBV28 ASSLAAGPRYGYT
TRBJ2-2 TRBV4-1 ASSQGPGWNTGELF
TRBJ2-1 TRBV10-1 ATRSGPGNEQF
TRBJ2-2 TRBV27 ASSLSTRGGELF
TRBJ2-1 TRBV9 ASSPPGTSGNRKVGQQF
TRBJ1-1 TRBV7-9 ASSLVGEGKNTEAF
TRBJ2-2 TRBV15 ATSLGTSGNSRRELF
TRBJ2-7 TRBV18 ASSPTEGLGYEQY
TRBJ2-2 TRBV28 ASSLLTGTSNTGELF
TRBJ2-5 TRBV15 ATSFGLVRETQY
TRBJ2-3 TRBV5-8 ASSRGWSGVGTDTQY
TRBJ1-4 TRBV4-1 ASSQVEKLF
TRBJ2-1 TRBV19 ASSIDSQGMYEQF
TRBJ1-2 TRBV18 ASSPRTPGDYGYT
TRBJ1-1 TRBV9 ASSVATGTDFMNTEAF
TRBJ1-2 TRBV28 ASSRDYGYT
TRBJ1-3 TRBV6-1 ASSEVSANSGNTIY
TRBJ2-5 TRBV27 ASTPGRGPQETQY